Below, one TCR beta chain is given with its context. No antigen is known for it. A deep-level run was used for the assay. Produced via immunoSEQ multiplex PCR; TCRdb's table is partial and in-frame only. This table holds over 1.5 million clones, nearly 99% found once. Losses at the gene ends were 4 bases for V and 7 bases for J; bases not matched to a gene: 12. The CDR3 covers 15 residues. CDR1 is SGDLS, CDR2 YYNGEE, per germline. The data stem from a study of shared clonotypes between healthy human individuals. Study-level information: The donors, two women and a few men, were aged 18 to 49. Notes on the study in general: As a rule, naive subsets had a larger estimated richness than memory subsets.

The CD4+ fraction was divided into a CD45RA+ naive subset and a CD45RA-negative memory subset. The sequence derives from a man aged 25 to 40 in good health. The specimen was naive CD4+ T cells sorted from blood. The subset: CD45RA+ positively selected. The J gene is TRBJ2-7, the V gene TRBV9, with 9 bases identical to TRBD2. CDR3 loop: CASSPQTSGLGEQYF. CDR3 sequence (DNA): TGTGCCAGCAGCCCACAGACTAGCGGCCTGGGAGAGCAGTACTTC.